In this sample, the clone carrying this T cell receptor (beta chain) turned up a few times. The junction differs from germline at one of its ends, possibly a read error. This sample is drawn from a study of T cells in Graves' hyperthyroidism and ophthalmopathy. Authors of the study amplified TCR beta CDR3 regions from RNA transcripts. HTBI primers were employed in a first-round RT-PCR of the TCR CDR3. TCRdb redid the calling of the multiplex PCR reads with MiXCR, one entry per CDR3 protein. The table has around 400,000 distinct CDR3 sequences, 15% to 17% seen once. The CDR3 covers 13 residues. Germline V lookup: CDR1 PRHDT, CDR2 FYEKMQ (reference sequence).

The origin of this receptor is a woman younger than 35 with Graves' hyperthyroidism that later progressed to Graves' ophthalmopathy. V gene TRBV13 combines with J gene TRBJ2-7; a weak D match, TRBD2 (6 bases). The source material was blood. The CDR3 DNA reads TGTGCCAGCAGCGTAGGAGGGCCGGGGGAGCAGTACTTC. Encoded protein: CASSVGGPGEQYF.